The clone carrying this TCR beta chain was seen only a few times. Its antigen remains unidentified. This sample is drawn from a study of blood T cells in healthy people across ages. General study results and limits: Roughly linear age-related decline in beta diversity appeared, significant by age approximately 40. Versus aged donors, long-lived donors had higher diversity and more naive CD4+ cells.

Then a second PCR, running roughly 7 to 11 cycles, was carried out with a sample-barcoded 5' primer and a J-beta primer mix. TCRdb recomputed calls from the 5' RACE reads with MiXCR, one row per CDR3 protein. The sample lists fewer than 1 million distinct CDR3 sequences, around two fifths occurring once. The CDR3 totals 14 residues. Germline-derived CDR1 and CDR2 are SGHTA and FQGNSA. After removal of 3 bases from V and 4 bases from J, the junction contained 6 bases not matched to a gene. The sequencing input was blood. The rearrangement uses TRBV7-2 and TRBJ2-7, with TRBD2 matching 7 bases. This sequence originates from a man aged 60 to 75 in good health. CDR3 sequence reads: CASSLASSGYEQYF. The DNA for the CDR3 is TGTGCCAGCAGCTTGGCCTCTAGCGGTTACGAGCAGTACTTC. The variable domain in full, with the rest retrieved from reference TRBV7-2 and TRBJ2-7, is GAGVSQSPSNKVTEKGKDVELRCDPISGHTALYWYRQSLGQGLEFLIYFQGNSAPDKSGLPSDRFSAERTGGSVSTLTIQRTQQEDSAVYLCASSLASSGYEQYFGPGTRLTVT.